The clone carrying this TCR beta chain was seen only a few times. Original processing methods: By means of reference gene primer amplification, nucleated cell counts were estimated. Assay: immunoSEQ multiplex PCR; the TCRdb copy retains only in-frame clones and omits some. Clone size and the V and J calls come from that table; the DNA yielded D and trimming. Of more than 110,000 clones detected, around 73% appear once; the ten largest clones hold roughly 8.9%. The data were obtained in a study of blood T cell repertoires in COVID-19. Across the whole study: Acute and convalescent COVID-19 specimens originated in the United States, Italy and Spain. PBMCs, B-cell-depleted T cells, or T cells provided the cDNA or gDNA that made up the material.

The source of this sequence is a woman aged 45-65 years with active or convalescent COVID-19. Specimen: peripheral blood.

The CDR3 region has the DNA TGTGCCAGCAGCGTAAACGTGGCAGGCACTGAAGCTTTCTTT. Protein: CASSVNVAGTEAFF. The chain is built from TRBV9 and TRBJ1-1; no reliable D call. This CDR3 comprises 14 residues. Between the trimmed V and J ends, which lost 1 base and 4 bases, there was a span of 11 bases. Germline V gene sequence: CDR1 SGDLS, CDR2 YYNGEE.